Included here is one T cell receptor (beta chain) sequence, with context. Its antigen is unknown. The record originates from a study of identical twins. Study findings and constraints: Alpha sequences that were out-of-frame and twin-shared showed an excess of low generation probability. Twins shared beta out-of-frame sequences in excess, but this excess was weaker.

Germline-derived CDR1 and CDR2 are LGHDT and YNNKEL (reference sequence). Trimming took off 4 bases at V and 2 bases at J, with 16 bases between the two ends. The CDR3 covers 16 residues. Healthy Caucasians made up all donors. Template switching added a universal primer site, and cDNA bore unique molecular identifiers. TCRdb re-analysed the 5' RACE reads in MiXCR, keeping a single row per CDR3 protein. The sample has 500,000 to 650,000 distinct CDR3 sequences; 20% to 25% are singletons. Separately, the same data were catalogued under a study of yellow fever vaccine responses in identical twins.

Sequencing used CD4+ T cells sorted from blood. This clonotype was obtained from a woman between 18 and 30 years old in good health. The rearrangement joins TRBV3-1 to TRBJ2-3; D may be TRBD1 (6 bases). The CDR3 bases are TGTGCCAGCAGCCGCAAACAGGGTTTCTACACAGATACGCAGTATTTT. Protein: CASSRKQGFYTDTQYF.